Each of the 5 T cell receptor beta chains below was sequenced from the same sample in a study of CD8 T cells in ankylosing spondylitis. Findings and limits, study-wide: A motif of eight highly homologous TCR beta variants was seen as apparently characteristic of ankylosing spondylitis blood.

MiXCR was run by TCRdb on the 5' RACE reads, yielding one entry per CDR3 protein. This table has about 800,000 distinct CDR3 sequences, 12% appearing once. These receptors are not linked to any known antigen. The material sequenced was blood, either unsorted or a sorted T cell fraction (not recorded which). The receptors shown here come from a male donor with ankylosing spondylitis.

This clonotype came up many times. The J gene is TRBJ1-2, the V gene TRBV5-8; 9 bases are shared with TRBD1. The junction had 3 bases not matched to a gene; V was cut back by 5 bases and J by 4 bases. Germline CDR1 and CDR2: SGHTS and YDEGEE. This CDR3 has 13 amino acids. The CDR3 nucleotides are TGTGCCAGCAGTGGGACAGGGATCTATGGCTACACCTTC. Its translation is CASSGTGIYGYTF.

The J gene is TRBJ2-3, the V gene TRBV4-2; TRBD2 agrees at 10 bases. Trimming cost V 3 bases and J 4 bases; bases outside gene matches: 10. Germline lookup yields CDR1 LGHNA and CDR2 YNFKEQ. The CDR3 spans 17 residues. The CDR3 sequence: CASSHDPSGGASDTQYF. CDR3 bases: TGTGCCAGCAGCCATGACCCCAGCGGGGGGGCGTCAGATACGCAGTATTTT.

This clonotype was seen a handful of times. The chain recombines TRBV6-1 with TRBJ1-2; D call uncertain. Trimming stripped 6 bases from V and 3 bases from J, with 14 bases between. CDR3 length equals 14 residues. Germline assignment: CDR1 MNHNS and CDR2 SASEGT. CDR3 DNA sequence: TGTGCCAGCAGGCCGACAAAAACCGACTATGGCTACACCTTC. Translation gives CASRPTKTDYGYTF.

At least ten counts were recorded for this clonotype. The chain couples TRBV6-5 to TRBJ1-1; 7 positions agree with TRBD1. The CDR3 spans 13 residues. With 6 bases clipped from V and 8 bases from J, the junction kept 9 bases outside the gene matches. Germline lookup yields CDR1 MNHEY and CDR2 SVGAGI. CDR3 nucleotide sequence: TGTGCCAGCAGATTGAGACAGGGAGGGGAAGCTTTCTTT. It translates to CASRLRQGGEAFF.

The rearrangement joins TRBV11-1 to TRBJ2-5; 8 positions match TRBD1. Germline trimming cut 3 bases from V and 3 bases from J; bases unmatched to any gene: 15. The CDR3 spans 18 residues. The V gene's germline CDR1 is SGHAT and CDR2 FQDESV (reference sequence). The chain's CDR3 is CASSFVQTGVGWKETQYF. The CDR3 region has the DNA TGTGCCAGCAGCTTCGTCCAGACAGGGGTCGGTTGGAAAGAGACCCAGTACTTC. The whole variable domain, remainder taken from reference TRBV11-1 and TRBJ2-5, is EAEVAQSPRYKITEKSQAVAFWCDPISGHATLYWYRQILGQGPELLVQFQDESVVDDSQLPKDRFSAERLKGVDSTLKIQPAELGDSAMYLCASSFVQTGVGWKETQYFGPGTRLLVL.